The 8 T cell receptor beta chains reported below all come from one sample, sequenced in a study of blood T cell repertoires in COVID-19. TCRdb's copy holds only in-frame clones and misses some; the assay was immunoSEQ multiplex PCR. The sample holds 150,000 or so clones; about nine tenths are singletons and the top ten take about 26%. The material sequenced was peripheral blood. These receptors all stem from a man between 60 and 75 years old with acute or convalescent COVID-19.

This chain links TRBV27 with TRBJ2-1, with D possibly matching TRBD2 (5 bases). From germline, CDR1 is MNHEY and CDR2 SMNVEV (reference sequence). This CDR3 region has 14 residues. Trimming left V 6 bases short and J 5 bases short, with 14 bases between. CDR3: CASSPSLFNNEQFF. In DNA, the CDR3 is TGTGCCAGCAGCCCTAGCCTTTTCAACAATGAGCAGTTCTTC.

There are a few counts of this clone. V gene TRBV13 combines with J gene TRBJ2-3; the match to TRBD1 covers 11 bases. The CDR3 runs 16 residues. After removal of 5 bases from V and 7 bases from J, the junction contained 11 bases not matched to a gene. In germline, CDR1 is PRHDT, CDR2 FYEKMQ (reference sequence). CDR3 DNA sequence: TGTGCCAGCAGCATGGAGATAGGACAGGGGGCATATACGCAGTATTTT. Protein sequence: CASSMEIGQGAYTQYF. The whole variable domain, remainder taken from reference TRBV13 and TRBJ2-3, is AAGVIQSPRHLIKEKRETATLKCYPIPRHDTVYWYQQGPGQDPQFLISFYEKMQSDKGSIPDRFSAQQFSDYHSELNMSSLELGDSALYFCASSMEIGQGAYTQYFGPGTRLTVL.

This clone came up once. V gene TRBV13 combines with J gene TRBJ2-1; tentative D call: TRBD1 (7 bases). Germline V gene data show CDR1 as PRHDT and CDR2 as FYEKMQ (reference sequence). CDR3 length equals 15 residues. The germline V and J ends were trimmed by 2 bases and 6 bases, with 14 bases remaining between them. CDR3 in DNA: TGTGCCAGCAGCTTAATCGCAGGGGGGCTCAATGAGCAGTTCTTC. It yields the protein CASSLIAGGLNEQFF.

This chain uses TRBV5-4 with TRBJ1-4; 7 nucleotides align to TRBD1. The CDR3 covers 15 residues. Germline V gene lookup returns CDR1 SGHNT and CDR2 YYREEE (reference sequence). With 4 bases clipped from V and 3 bases from J, the junction kept 6 bases outside the gene matches. The CDR3 DNA sequence: TGTGCCAGCAGCCAACGACAGGGCTCTAATGAAAAACTGTTTTTT. Translated, it gives CASSQRQGSNEKLFF.

This chain joins TRBV5-4 and TRBJ2-5; 12 bases fit TRBD2. Trimming at V came to 4 bases and at J to 2 bases, leaving 0 bases not matched to a gene. The CDR3 is 14 amino acids. Germline V gene lookup returns CDR1 SGHNT and CDR2 YYREEE (reference sequence). In DNA form, the CDR3 reads TGTGCCAGCAGCCTAGCGGGGGGGCAAGAGACCCAGTACTTC. Translating it yields CASSLAGGQETQYF.

This chain uses TRBV3-1 (or the pseudogene TRBV3-2) with TRBJ2-2; 9 bases agree with TRBD2. The ends lost 0 bases at V and 4 bases at J; junction bases unmatched: 6. The CDR3 spans 17 residues. Germline CDR1 reads LGHDT; CDR2 reads YNNKEL (reference sequence). CDR3: CASSQDNSGRGTGELFF. In DNA, the CDR3 is TGTGCCAGCAGCCAAGATAATAGCGGGAGAGGCACCGGGGAGCTGTTTTTT.

The CDR3 DNA is TGTGCCACCAGCCCCCAGGCAGGGGGCTACAATGAGCAGTTCTTC. Translation: CATSPQAGGYNEQFF. The rearrangement uses TRBV24-1 and TRBJ2-1, with 7 positions matching TRBD1. There are 15 residues in the CDR3. V gave up 7 bases and J gave up 3 bases; unmatched junction bases: 8. CDR1 is KGHDR, CDR2 SFDVKD, per germline.

This chain connects TRBV7-2 to TRBJ1-1, with a weak D call TRBD1 (5 bases). The germline CDR1 and CDR2 sequences are SGHTA and FQGNSA. This CDR3 has 13 residues. V lost 1 base to trimming and J lost 10 bases, with 13 bases between them. CDR3 DNA: TGTGCCAGCAGCTTAGAAATCGCAGGGTTAGCTTTCTTT. Its translation: CASSLEIAGLAFF.